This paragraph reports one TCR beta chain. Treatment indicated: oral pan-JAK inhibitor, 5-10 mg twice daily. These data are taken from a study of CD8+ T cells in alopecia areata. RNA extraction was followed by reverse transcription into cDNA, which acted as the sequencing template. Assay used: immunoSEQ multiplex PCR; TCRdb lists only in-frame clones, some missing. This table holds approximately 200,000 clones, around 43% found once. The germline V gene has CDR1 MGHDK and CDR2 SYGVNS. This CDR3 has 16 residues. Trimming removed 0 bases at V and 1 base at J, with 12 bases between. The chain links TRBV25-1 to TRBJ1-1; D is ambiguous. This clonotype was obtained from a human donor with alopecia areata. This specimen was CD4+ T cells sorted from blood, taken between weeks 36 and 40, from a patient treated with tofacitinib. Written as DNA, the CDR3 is TGTGCCAGCAGTGAATATCCGTTGGGAGGGAACACTGAAGCTTTCTTT. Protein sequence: CASSEYPLGGNTEAFF.